One and the same sample provided the 11 T cell receptor beta chains below, sequenced in a study of blood T cell repertoires in COVID-19. Sequencing was performed with immunoSEQ multiplex PCR; in TCRdb, only in-frame clones are kept and a portion is missing. The table includes over 100,000 clones, 84% detected once. The material sequenced was peripheral blood. These receptors originate from a woman in her fifties or sixties with acute or convalescent COVID-19.

The V and J genes are TRBV6-6 and TRBJ1-4, with 7 bases identical to TRBD1. V dropped 2 bases and J dropped 6; count of bases not matched to a gene: 9. Germline assignment: CDR1 MNHNY and CDR2 SVGAGI (reference sequence). The CDR3 loop spans 16 amino acids. CDR3 region: CASSYGLQGVDEKLFF. CDR3 coding DNA: TGTGCCAGCAGTTACGGGCTTCAGGGGGTTGATGAAAAACTGTTTTTT.

The chain links TRBV7-3 to TRBJ2-1; maybe TRBD2 (5 bases). CDR1 is SGHTA, CDR2 FQGTGA, per germline. The CDR3 length is 14 residues. V lost 4 bases and J 8 bases, leaving 15 bases between the germline ends. The CDR3 DNA is TGTGCCAGCAGCTCCTCCGCGGGTAAGCATGAGCAGTTCTTC. This encodes CASSSSAGKHEQFF.

The rearrangement uses TRBV7-2 and TRBJ1-1, with TRBD1 as a possible D gene (5 bases). Germline-derived CDR1 and CDR2 are SGHTA and FQGNSA. Trimming removed 0 bases from V and 8 bases from J, with 10 bases in between. The CDR3 has 13 amino acids. CDR3 region: CASSLAARAEAFF. In DNA form, the CDR3 reads TGTGCCAGCAGCTTAGCGGCCAGGGCAGAAGCTTTCTTT.

The chain combines TRBV7-9 with TRBJ1-2; 7 nucleotides line up with TRBD1. V was clipped by 6 bases and J by 3 bases; unmatched bases: 7. Per the germline V gene, CDR1 is SEHNR and CDR2 is FQNEAQ (reference sequence). CDR3 length: 14 residues. The CDR3 loop is CASSRDSSHYGYTF. The CDR3 DNA reads TGTGCCAGCAGTCGGGACAGTTCCCACTATGGCTACACCTTC.

The chain joins TRBV10-1 to TRBJ2-1; 9 bases fit TRBD2. Germline lookup yields CDR1 WNHNN and CDR2 SYGVQD (reference sequence). The CDR3 totals 16 residues. V shed 3 bases and J 1 base; nucleotides not matched to a gene: 4. This CDR3 reads CASSEGSGGSYNEQFF. For the CDR3, the DNA is TGCGCCAGCAGTGAAGGTAGCGGGGGTTCCTACAATGAGCAGTTCTTC.

This chain joins TRBV29-1 and TRBJ2-3; D possibly corresponds to TRBD1 (5 bases). Germline V CDR1 and CDR2: SQVTM, ANQGSEA. V was clipped by 3 bases and J by 11 bases, with 9 bases between them. There are 10 residues in the CDR3. This CDR3 reads CSVEQGGQYF. In nucleotides, the CDR3 is TGCAGCGTTGAGCAGGGTGGGCAGTATTTT.

This clone has ten or more counts. The chain is built from TRBV15 and TRBJ2-7; D perhaps matches TRBD2 (6 bases). Germline values: CDR1 LNHNV, CDR2 YYDKDF (reference sequence). There are 15 residues in the CDR3. V lost 0 bases, J lost 4 bases, and 13 bases lay in between. CDR3 sequence: CATSREGLAKYEQYF. The CDR3 nucleotides read TGTGCCACCAGCAGAGAGGGGCTAGCGAAGTACGAGCAGTACTTC.

A few counts support this clone. V gene TRBV25-1 combines with J gene TRBJ1-2; D unresolved. Germline V gene lookup returns CDR1 MGHDK and CDR2 SYGVNS. This CDR3 spans 18 amino acids. The V end was cut by 5 bases, the J end by 4 bases, with 26 bases between. CDR3 protein: CASSPISPAGAPPYGYTF. Written as DNA, the CDR3 is TGTGCCAGCAGTCCAATATCCCCCGCGGGAGCCCCTCCCTATGGCTACACCTTC.

This chain links TRBV18 with TRBJ1-1; a possible D gene is TRBD1 (5 bases). CDR3 length: 14 amino acids. In germline, CDR1 is KGHSH, CDR2 LQKENI. V lost 3 bases, J lost 0 bases, and 8 bases lay in between. This CDR3 is CASSPDRLNTEAFF. CDR3 sequence (DNA): TGTGCCAGCTCACCTGACAGACTGAACACTGAAGCTTTCTTT.

This chain links TRBV10-3 with TRBJ1-2; 10 bases fit TRBD1. This CDR3 region has 14 residues. Germline CDR1 ENHRY, CDR2 SYGVKD. V shed 10 bases, J shed 2 bases, and the junction held 7 bases outside the gene matches. CDR3 in amino acids: CATKGTGENYGYTF. The CDR3 nucleotides are TGTGCCACCAAAGGGACAGGGGAGAACTATGGCTACACCTTC.

The rearrangement joins TRBV6-1 to TRBJ1-2; D is ambiguous. Germline V gene data show CDR1 as MNHNS and CDR2 as SASEGT. V was trimmed by 2 bases and J by 9 bases, leaving 10 bases between them. The CDR3 has 12 amino acids. CDR3 bases: TGTGCCAGCAGTGAATTCGAGGAGAGCTACACCTTC. It translates to CASSEFEESYTF.